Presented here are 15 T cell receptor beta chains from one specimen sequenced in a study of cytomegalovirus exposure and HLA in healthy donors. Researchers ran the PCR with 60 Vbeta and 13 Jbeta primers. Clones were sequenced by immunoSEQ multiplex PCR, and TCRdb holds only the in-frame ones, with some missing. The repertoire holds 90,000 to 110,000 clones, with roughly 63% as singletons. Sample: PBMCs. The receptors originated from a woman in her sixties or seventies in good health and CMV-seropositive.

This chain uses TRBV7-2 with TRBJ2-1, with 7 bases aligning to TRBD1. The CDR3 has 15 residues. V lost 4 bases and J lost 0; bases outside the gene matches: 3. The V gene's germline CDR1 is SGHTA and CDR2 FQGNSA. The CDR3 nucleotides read TGTGCCAGCAGCTCGACAGGGAACTCCTACAATGAGCAGTTCTTC. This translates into CASSSTGNSYNEQFF.

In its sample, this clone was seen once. The CDR3 nucleotides read TGTGCCAGCAGCCCCTCCGGGGGGGACTCCTACAATGAGCAGTTCTTC. Translating it yields CASSPSGGDSYNEQFF. The chain employs TRBV5-5 and TRBJ2-1; TRBD2 agrees at 8 bases. Germline loops: CDR1 SGHKS, CDR2 YYEKEE (reference sequence). The ends lost 4 bases at V and 0 bases at J; junction bases unmatched: 6. The CDR3 contains 16 residues.

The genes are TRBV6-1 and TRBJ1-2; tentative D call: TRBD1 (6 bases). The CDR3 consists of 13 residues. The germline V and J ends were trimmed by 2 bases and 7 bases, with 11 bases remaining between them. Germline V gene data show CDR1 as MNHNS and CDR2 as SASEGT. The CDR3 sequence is CASSENRVGGYTF. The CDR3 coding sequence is TGTGCCAGCAGTGAAAACAGGGTCGGTGGCTACACCTTC.

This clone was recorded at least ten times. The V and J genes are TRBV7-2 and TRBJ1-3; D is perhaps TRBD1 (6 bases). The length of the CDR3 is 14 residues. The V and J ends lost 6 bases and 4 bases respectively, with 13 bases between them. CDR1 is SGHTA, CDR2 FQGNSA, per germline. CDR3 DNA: TGTGCCAGCAGATCAGGGGCGGCAGGAAACACCATATATTTT. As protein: CASRSGAAGNTIYF. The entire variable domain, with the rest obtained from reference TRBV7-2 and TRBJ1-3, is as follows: GAGVSQSPSNKVTEKGKDVELRCDPISGHTALYWYRQSLGQGLEFLIYFQGNSAPDKSGLPSDRFSAERTGGSVSTLTIQRTQQEDSAVYLCASRSGAAGNTIYFGEGSWLTVV.

CDR3 loop: CAWRAGTGEEKLFF. The CDR3 nucleotides are TGTGCCTGGAGGGCCGGGACAGGAGAAGAAAAACTGTTTTTT. This sequence joins TRBV30 and TRBJ1-4; 8 bases are a match to TRBD1. V dropped 3 bases and J dropped 8; count of bases not matched to a gene: 8. Per germline, CDR1 GTSNPN and CDR2 SVGIG (reference sequence). The CDR3 spans 14 residues. Looking up the rest from reference TRBV30 and TRBJ1-4 gives the full variable domain: SQTIHQWPATLVQPVGSPLSLECTVEGTSNPNLYWYRQAAGRGLQLLFYSVGIGQISSEVPQNLSASRPQDRQFILSSKKLLLSDSGFYLCAWRAGTGEEKLFFGSGTQLSVL.

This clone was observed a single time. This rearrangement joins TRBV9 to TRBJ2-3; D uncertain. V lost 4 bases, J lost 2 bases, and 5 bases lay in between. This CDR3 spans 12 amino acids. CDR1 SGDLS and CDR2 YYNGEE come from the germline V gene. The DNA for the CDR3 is TGTGCCAGCAGCACCTACACAGATACGCAGTATTTT. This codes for CASSTYTDTQYF. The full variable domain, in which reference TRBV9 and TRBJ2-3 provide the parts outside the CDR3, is DSGVTQTPKHLITATGQRVTLRCSPRSGDLSVYWYQQSLDQGLQFLIQYYNGEERAKGNILERFSAQQFPDLHSELNLSSLELGDSALYFCASSTYTDTQYFGPGTRLTVL.

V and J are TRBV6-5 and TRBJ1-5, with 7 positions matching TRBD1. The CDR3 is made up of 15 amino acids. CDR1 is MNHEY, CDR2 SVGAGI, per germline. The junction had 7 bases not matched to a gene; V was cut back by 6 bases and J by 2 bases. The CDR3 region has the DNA TGTGCCAGCAGGAGAACAGGGGCCGGCAATCAGCCCCAGCATTTT. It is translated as CASRRTGAGNQPQHF.

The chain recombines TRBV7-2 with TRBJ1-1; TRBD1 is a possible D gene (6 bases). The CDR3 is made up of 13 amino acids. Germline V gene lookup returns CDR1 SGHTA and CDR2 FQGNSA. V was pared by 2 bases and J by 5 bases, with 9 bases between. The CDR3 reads CASSLQGMTEAFF. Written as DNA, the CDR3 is TGTGCCAGCAGCTTACAGGGGATGACTGAAGCTTTCTTT.

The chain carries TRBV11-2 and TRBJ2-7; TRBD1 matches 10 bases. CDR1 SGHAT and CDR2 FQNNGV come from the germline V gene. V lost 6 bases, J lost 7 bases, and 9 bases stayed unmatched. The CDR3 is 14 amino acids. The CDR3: CASRRGTGVIEQYF. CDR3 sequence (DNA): TGTGCCAGCAGACGGGGGACAGGGGTAATTGAGCAGTACTTC.

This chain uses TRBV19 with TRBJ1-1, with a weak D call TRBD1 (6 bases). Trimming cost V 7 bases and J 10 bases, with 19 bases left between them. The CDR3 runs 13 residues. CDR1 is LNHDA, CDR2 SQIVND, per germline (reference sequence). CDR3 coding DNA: TGTGCCAGTATCTCCCAGGCGCGGGGGCTAGCTTTCTTT. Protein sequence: CASISQARGLAFF.

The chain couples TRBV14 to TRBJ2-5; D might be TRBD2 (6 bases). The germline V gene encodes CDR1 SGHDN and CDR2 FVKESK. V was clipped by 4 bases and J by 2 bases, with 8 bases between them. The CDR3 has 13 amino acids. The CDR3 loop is CASSRDLQETQYF. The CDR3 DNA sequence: TGTGCCAGCAGCCGGGACTTGCAAGAGACCCAGTACTTC.

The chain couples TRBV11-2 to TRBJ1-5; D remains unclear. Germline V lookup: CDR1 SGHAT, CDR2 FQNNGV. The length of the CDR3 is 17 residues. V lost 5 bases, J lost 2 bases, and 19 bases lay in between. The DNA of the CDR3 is TGTGCCAGCAGCCGCGCGTCGGGGATTCTGGGCAATCAGCCCCAGCATTTT. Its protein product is CASSRASGILGNQPQHF.

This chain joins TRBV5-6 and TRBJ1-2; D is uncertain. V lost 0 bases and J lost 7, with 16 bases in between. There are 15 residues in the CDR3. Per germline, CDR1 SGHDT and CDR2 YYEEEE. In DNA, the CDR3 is TGTGCCAGCAGCTTGGTCGCAGGAGGGTCCTCTGGCTACACCTTC. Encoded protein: CASSLVAGGSSGYTF.

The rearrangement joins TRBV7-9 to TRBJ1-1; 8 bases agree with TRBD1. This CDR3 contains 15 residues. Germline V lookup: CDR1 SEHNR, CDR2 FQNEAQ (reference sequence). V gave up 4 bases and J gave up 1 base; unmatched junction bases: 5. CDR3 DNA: TGTGCCAGCAGCTCTACGGACAGGGCGAACACTGAAGCTTTCTTT. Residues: CASSSTDRANTEAFF.

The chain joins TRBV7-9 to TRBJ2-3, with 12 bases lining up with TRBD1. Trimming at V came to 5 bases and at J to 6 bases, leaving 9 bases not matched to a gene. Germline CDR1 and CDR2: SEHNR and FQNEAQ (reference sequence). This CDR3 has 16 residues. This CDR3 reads CASSPRGQGAVDTQYF. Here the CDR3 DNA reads TGTGCCAGCAGCCCCCGGGGACAGGGGGCCGTTGATACGCAGTATTTT.